A single sample gave rise to the 6 T cell receptor beta chains below, sequenced in a study of blood T cell repertoires in COVID-19. Only in-frame clones appear in the TCRdb table, and some are missing; sequencing was by immunoSEQ multiplex PCR. The sample yields 150,000 to 200,000 clones, approximately 88% seen once. Sequencing was done on a sample of PBMCs or T cells enriched from blood (not recorded which). These receptors were obtained from a woman aged 55 to 70 who had recovered from COVID-19.

The chain uses TRBV29-1 and TRBJ1-1; no clear D. The CDR3 is made up of 11 amino acids. Germline CDR1 SQVTM, CDR2 ANQGSEA. Trimming removed 4 bases at V and 6 bases at J, with 9 bases between. CDR3 protein: CSVVVGAEAFF. CDR3 nucleotides: TGCAGCGTTGTCGTGGGAGCTGAAGCTTTCTTT.

The chain is built from TRBV29-1 and TRBJ1-1; tentatively, D is TRBD1 (6 bases). This CDR3 comprises 13 residues. The V end was cut by 5 bases, the J end by 4 bases, with 14 bases between. Germline CDR1 reads SQVTM; CDR2 reads ANQGSEA. The chain's CDR3 is CSVHTGTGTEAFF. CDR3 nucleotide sequence: TGCAGCGTTCATACAGGGACGGGCACTGAAGCTTTCTTT.

The genes are TRBV30 and TRBJ1-5; D ambiguous. The CDR3 spans 13 residues. V lost 2 bases and J 5 bases, leaving 10 bases between the germline ends. Looked up from germline, CDR1 is GTSNPN and CDR2 is SVGIG (reference sequence). The CDR3 nucleotides read TGTGCCTGGAGTTCCCGGGGTTATCAGCCCCAGCATTTT. Its translation is CAWSSRGYQPQHF.

The rearrangement links TRBV5-5 to TRBJ1-2, with TRBD1 matching 8 bases. The germline gives CDR1 SGHKS, CDR2 YYEKEE (reference sequence). CDR3 length: 13 residues. J was trimmed by 4 bases and V by 4 bases; bases with no gene match: 3. CDR3 nucleotides: TGTGCCAGCAGCCGAACAGGGGGCTATGGCTACACCTTC. Translated, it gives CASSRTGGYGYTF.

The chain has TRBV7-8 and TRBJ2-1, with TRBD2 matching 7 bases. CDR3 size: 16 residues. Germline lookup yields CDR1 SGHVS and CDR2 FQNEAQ. Trimming removed 5 bases from V and 2 bases from J; junction bases left unmatched: 9. The CDR3 nucleotides read TGTGCCAGCAGCCCCTTCGGCCTAGCGGCCTACAATGAGCAGTTCTTC. This codes for CASSPFGLAAYNEQFF.

The rearrangement uses TRBV5-4 and TRBJ2-4, with D tentatively TRBD2 (5 bases). Germline lookup yields CDR1 SGHNT and CDR2 YYREEE (reference sequence). Trimming stripped 4 bases from V and 12 bases from J, with 17 bases between. The CDR3 has 13 amino acids. DNA of the CDR3: TGTGCCAGCAGCACTCCGAGCGGCGCCCCTCAGTACTTC. Translated: CASSTPSGAPQYF.